This TCR beta chain is from a study of follicular helper T cells after annual influenza vaccination. The CDR3 loop spans 17 amino acids. From germline, CDR1 is SGDLS and CDR2 YYNGEE. V trimming: 2 bases; J trimming: 1 base; junction bases outside the gene matches: 8. Clones were read by immunoSEQ multiplex PCR, and TCRdb kept only the in-frame ones, dropping some. The data hold 5,500 to 6,500 clones, with roughly 85% observed a single time. The time point was: 2015-2016 season, pre-vaccination. This TCR came from an adult who received the influenza vaccine. The sequenced sample was CXCR5+ CD38- circulating T follicular helper cells from blood, obtained on the day of influenza vaccination. Indicated subset: circulating Tfh, non-naive CD4+CXCR5+PD-1+ (ICOS+CD38+ or ICOS-CD38-). The chain is built from TRBV9 and TRBJ2-5; 10 nucleotides align to TRBD1. The CDR3 nucleotides read TGTGCCAGCAGCGTGACCGGGACAGGGGCGTTCCAAGAGACCCAGTACTTC. This sequence encodes CASSVTGTGAFQETQYF. Using reference TRBV9 and TRBJ2-5 for the parts outside the CDR3, the full variable domain is DSGVTQTPKHLITATGQRVTLRCSPRSGDLSVYWYQQSLDQGLQFLIQYYNGEERAKGNILERFSAQQFPDLHSELNLSSLELGDSALYFCASSVTGTGAFQETQYFGPGTRLLVL.